Each of the 30 T cell receptor beta chains below was sequenced from the same sample in a study of post-analysis software for immune sequencing data. Study-wide results and limits: There were roughly 5 TRBV segments more frequent in patients than controls, and TRBV5-6, TRBV5-1 and TRBV20-1 were among them.

These receptors have no identified antigens. Unique molecular identifiers were present in the TCR beta cDNA libraries. MiXCR, run by TCRdb on the PCR reads, gives a single entry per CDR3 protein. The sample comprises some 260,000 distinct CDR3 sequences, 36% of which are singletons, and around 5% rests with the top ten. Sequenced sample: blood. All receptors come from a girl between 10 and 17 years old with multiple sclerosis.

A note on this clonotype: This may be a read error: a much more frequent sequence differs by one nucleotide. This chain uses TRBV7-2 with TRBJ2-1; maybe TRBD2 (5 bases). Germline V gene lookup returns CDR1 SGHTA and CDR2 FQGNSA. CDR3 size: 15 residues. In nucleotides, the CDR3 is TGTGCCAGCAGCTTAGCGTCTAGAGGGTACAATGAGCGGTTCTTC. Protein product: CASSLASRGYNERFF. Using reference TRBV7-2 and TRBJ2-1 for the parts outside the CDR3, the full variable domain is GAGVSQSPSNKVTEKGKDVELRCDPISGHTALYWYRQSLGQGLEFLIYFQGNSAPDKSGLPSDRFSAERTGGSVSTLTIQRTQQEDSAVYLCASSLASRGYNERFFGPGTRLTVL.

This clonotype was seen more than once but under ten times. This may be a read error: a much more frequent sequence differs by one nucleotide. V is TRBV21-1 and J is TRBJ2-3; the D call of TRBD1 is as the table states it, not checked on the DNA. TRBV21-1 is annotated as a pseudogene. This CDR3 has 14 amino acids. The CDR3 DNA sequence: TGTGCCTGCAGGTCGACAGGCAGTTTCGATACGCAGTATTTT. It specifies CACRSTGSFDTQYF.

The rearrangement links TRBV3-1 to TRBJ1-5; D uncertain. V lost 3 bases to trimming and J lost 6 bases, with 6 bases between them. CDR3 length equals 12 residues. CDR1 is LGHDT, CDR2 YNNKEL, per germline (reference sequence). The CDR3 DNA reads TGTGCCAGCAGCCAGGAGGGTCAGCCCCAGCATTTT. Amino acid sequence: CASSQEGQPQHF.

There are a few counts of this clonotype. The V gene is TRBV20-1, the J gene TRBJ2-1; possibly TRBD2 for D (6 bases). Trimming stripped 6 bases from V and 7 bases from J, with 22 bases between. Per the germline V gene, CDR1 is DFQATT and CDR2 is SNEGSKA (reference sequence). There are 15 residues in the CDR3. CDR3 nucleotide sequence: TGCAGTGCCCGGGTACTTCGGGAGATCCGGAATGAGCAGTTCTTC. The encoded protein is CSARVLREIRNEQFF.

About this clonotype: Being one base from a much bigger clone, this may be a read error. The gene calls are TRBV5-1 and TRBJ1-4, with D perhaps TRBD1 (5 bases). V lost 7 bases and J 11 bases, leaving 15 bases between the germline ends. Germline CDR1 is SGHRS and CDR2 is YFSETQ. The CDR3 runs 12 residues. CDR3 in DNA: TGCGCCAGCGGTCGGGACCTAGTCAAACTGTTTTTT. Translating gives CASGRDLVKLFF.

In this sample, this clonotype turned up many times. The chain combines TRBV11-2 with TRBJ2-1; 16 positions match TRBD2. The CDR3 is made up of 21 amino acids. Germline V lookup: CDR1 SGHAT, CDR2 FQNNGV. V shed 4 bases, J shed 4 bases, and the junction held 16 bases outside the gene matches. For the CDR3, the DNA is TGTGCCAGCAGCTCCCCGGGGACTAGCGGGAGGGCCTCATCGCTATACAATGAGCAGTTCTTC. Protein sequence: CASSSPGTSGRASSLYNEQFF.

The chain is built from TRBV18 and TRBJ2-5; 12 bases line up with TRBD2. Germline CDR1 reads KGHSH; CDR2 reads LQKENI. This CDR3 contains 15 residues. The junction had 15 bases not matched to a gene; V was cut back by 8 bases and J by 11 bases. CDR3 nucleotides: TGTGCCAGCGGGCGACTAGCGGGAGCTTACAATGAGCAGTACTTC. Its translation is CASGRLAGAYNEQYF.

Regarding this clonotype: This clone may be a read error of a much larger clone one base away. CDR3 DNA sequence: TGTGCCAGCAGTGTCGACCAGGTAGGACGGACCCAGTACTTC. Amino acid sequence: CASSVDQVGRTQYF. J is TRBJ2-5 and V is TRBV6-1, with unresolved D. V was pared by 4 bases and J by 7 bases, with 16 bases between. Germline V CDR1 and CDR2: MNHNS, SASEGT. This CDR3 contains 14 residues.

There are a few counts of this clonotype. In DNA form, the CDR3 reads TGTGCCAGCAGTGTGAGAGGAGATACGCAGTATTTT. The encoded protein is CASSVRGDTQYF. The chain combines TRBV12-3 or TRBV12-4 with TRBJ2-3; D call uncertain. V was pared by 5 bases and J by 5 bases, with 8 bases between. The CDR3 has 12 amino acids.

The table lists this clonotype with many counts. The rearrangement links TRBV7-2 to TRBJ2-5; 13 bases map to TRBD2. J lost 5 bases, V lost 6 bases, and 3 bases had no gene match. This CDR3 is built from 14 residues. Germline V gene sequence: CDR1 SGHTA, CDR2 FQGNSA. This CDR3 reads CASSQTSGGETQYF. The CDR3 DNA sequence: TGTGCCAGCAGTCAGACTAGCGGGGGGGAGACCCAGTACTTC.

This clonotype has a count of ten or more. This chain connects TRBV5-1 to TRBJ2-5; possible D gene TRBD2, 5 bases. The CDR3 length is 14 residues. Germline loops: CDR1 SGHRS, CDR2 YFSETQ. V lost 1 base to trimming and J lost 7 bases, with 14 bases between them. CDR3 amino acids: CASSLSMEVGTQYF. The CDR3 nucleotides are TGCGCCAGCAGCTTGTCCATGGAGGTGGGGACCCAGTACTTC.

V usage is TRBV12-3 or TRBV12-4 and J usage is TRBJ2-2; D gene ambiguous. The CDR3 consists of 11 residues. V was trimmed by 4 bases and J by 7 bases, leaving 4 bases between them. CDR3 sequence (DNA): TGTGCCAGCAGTTCCTTCGGGGAGCTGTTTTTT. This gives the protein CASSSFGELFF.

This clonotype was observed a few times. V and J are TRBV20-1 and TRBJ2-1; maybe TRBD1 (6 bases). The J call is in doubt because the DNA end fits TRBJ2-7 better. The CDR3 spans 17 residues. Germline V gene sequence: CDR1 DFQATT, CDR2 SNEGSKA (reference sequence). The CDR3 loop is CSARVRGGPERYNEQYF. The CDR3 DNA sequence: TGCAGTGCTAGAGTTAGAGGGGGTCCGGAGAGGTACAATGAGCAGTACTTC.

This clonotype was counted a single time. The chain has TRBV19 and TRBJ1-2, with 8 bases identical to TRBD1. Looked up from germline, CDR1 is LNHDA and CDR2 is SQIVND (reference sequence). This CDR3 is 16 amino acids long. The J segment lost 9 bases and the V segment lost 5 bases, leaving 17 bases of the junction unmatched. The CDR3 nucleotides are TGTGCCAGTAGTGATGGACAGGGAGTATTCCGGCTGAGCTACACCTTC. The encoded protein is CASSDGQGVFRLSYTF.

This clonotype has more than one count but fewer than ten. The chain couples TRBV12-3 or TRBV12-4 to TRBJ2-1; 11 bases are a match to TRBD2. V trimming: 0 bases; J trimming: 2 bases; junction bases outside the gene matches: 9. The CDR3 is 19 amino acids. As DNA, the CDR3 is TGTGCCAGCAGTTTAGCGCTAGGGATAGCGGGAGGGCCCTACAATGAGCAGTTCTTC. Encoded protein: CASSLALGIAGGPYNEQFF.

This clonotype was observed once. The V gene is TRBV10-3, the J gene TRBJ1-2, with 9 nucleotides matching TRBD1. This CDR3 spans 14 amino acids. The germline gives CDR1 ENHRY, CDR2 SYGVKD. Trimming took 5 bases from V and 4 from J; bases not matched to a gene: 5. CDR3 in DNA: TGTGCCATCAGTACGACAGGGGGTGGCTATGGCTACACCTTC. Its protein product is CAISTTGGGYGYTF.

This clonotype was seen many times. The J gene is TRBJ2-1, the V gene TRBV20-1, with TRBD2 matching over 8 bases. Germline V gene lookup returns CDR1 DFQATT and CDR2 SNEGSKA (reference sequence). V gave up 4 bases and J gave up 1 base; unmatched junction bases: 9. CDR3 length equals 16 residues. CDR3 sequence (DNA): TGCAGTGCTACAGGGACTAAGCGGGAGTCCTACAATGAGCAGTTCTTC. It yields the protein CSATGTKRESYNEQFF.

V and J are TRBV5-6 and TRBJ2-1, with D possibly matching TRBD1 (5 bases). In germline, CDR1 is SGHDT, CDR2 YYEEEE. The CDR3 extends over 15 amino acids. V was clipped by 0 bases and J by 8 bases, with 15 bases between them. This chain's CDR3 is CASSLARGQWDEQFF. The CDR3 DNA sequence: TGTGCCAGCAGCTTGGCTAGGGGCCAGTGGGATGAGCAGTTCTTC.

This clonotype occurred many times. V usage is TRBV7-9 and J usage is TRBJ1-2; the D is unclear. This CDR3 region has 13 residues. Germline assignment: CDR1 SEHNR and CDR2 FQNEAQ (reference sequence). The V end lost 1 base, the J end lost 5 bases, and 8 bases lay between the germline ends. CDR3 nucleotide sequence: TGTGCCAGCAGCTTAGGTAAACCGTATGGCTACACCTTC. The encoded protein is CASSLGKPYGYTF.

Points on this clonotype: A much larger clone sits a single nucleotide away, making a read error possible. J is TRBJ2-1 and V is TRBV6-2 or TRBV6-3; 11 nucleotides agree with TRBD2. The CDR3 is made up of 16 amino acids. CDR1 is MNHEY and CDR2 is SVGEGT in the germline V gene. CDR3 protein: CVSSYRGLAGYNEQFF. The CDR3 nucleotides are TGTGTCAGCAGTTACCGCGGACTAGCGGGCTACAATGAGCAGTTCTTC.

This clonotype was picked up a small number of times. The CDR3 nucleotides read TGTGCCAGCAGCCCCCGGGACTACCCTCGCTCTAGCACAGATACGCAGTATTTT. Amino acid sequence: CASSPRDYPRSSTDTQYF. The J gene is TRBJ2-3, the V gene TRBV9, with 7 bases aligning to TRBD2. The ends lost 4 bases at V and 0 bases at J; junction bases unmatched: 14. The CDR3 spans 18 residues. The V gene's germline CDR1 is SGDLS and CDR2 YYNGEE. Looking up the rest from reference TRBV9 and TRBJ2-3 gives the full variable domain: DSGVTQTPKHLITATGQRVTLRCSPRSGDLSVYWYQQSLDQGLQFLIQYYNGEERAKGNILERFSAQQFPDLHSELNLSSLELGDSALYFCASSPRDYPRSSTDTQYFGPGTRLTVL.

This clonotype was observed at least ten times. J is TRBJ2-3 and V is TRBV27, with 8 positions matching TRBD1. Trimming at V came to 2 bases and at J to 0 bases, leaving 4 bases not matched to a gene. The CDR3 covers 16 residues. Germline values: CDR1 MNHEY, CDR2 SMNVEV (reference sequence). The CDR3 DNA is TGTGCCAGCAGTTTACCCGGGACAGGAAGCACAGATACGCAGTATTTT. The encoded protein is CASSLPGTGSTDTQYF.

The J gene is TRBJ2-1, the V gene TRBV20-1; 9 bases agree with TRBD2. V trimming: 1 base; J trimming: 3 bases; junction bases outside the gene matches: 4. The length of the CDR3 is 15 residues. CDR1 and CDR2 from the germline V gene are DFQATT and SNEGSKA (reference sequence). CDR3: CSARVLAGLYNEQFF. CDR3 coding DNA: TGCAGTGCTAGAGTCCTAGCGGGACTCTACAATGAGCAGTTCTTC.

In this sample, this clonotype turned up many times. The V gene is TRBV12-3 or TRBV12-4, the J gene TRBJ2-3, with 10 bases identical to TRBD2. The CDR3 sequence is 23 residues long. V shed 3 bases and J 2 bases; nucleotides not matched to a gene: 26. The CDR3 sequence is CASSFSWVGKGRGLAGVTDTQYF. CDR3 sequence (DNA): TGTGCCAGCAGTTTCAGCTGGGTTGGCAAGGGTCGGGGGCTAGCGGGAGTCACAGATACGCAGTATTTT.

The chain has TRBV3-1 and TRBJ2-5; D is unclear. The CDR3 loop spans 13 amino acids. The germline V gene encodes CDR1 LGHDT and CDR2 YNNKEL (reference sequence). The V gene lost 1 base and the J gene lost 7 bases, with 10 bases spanning the gap. This CDR3 reads CASSQAPAVTQYF. CDR3 DNA sequence: TGTGCCAGCAGCCAAGCCCCGGCCGTGACCCAGTACTTC.

This clonotype occurred many times. The chain recombines TRBV20-1 with TRBJ2-1; 10 positions agree with TRBD2. Germline CDR1 is DFQATT and CDR2 is SNEGSKA (reference sequence). V was pared by 5 bases and J by 5 bases, with 6 bases of the junction left unmatched. This CDR3 region has 14 residues. The CDR3 sequence: CSASGLAAHNEQFF. The CDR3 DNA is TGCAGTGCTTCCGGACTAGCGGCCCACAATGAGCAGTTCTTC.

A note on this clonotype: The CDR3 carries no conserved terminal phenylalanine or tryptophan, so it likely arises from a read error. The chain joins TRBV7-8 to TRBJ1-5, with D perhaps matching TRBD1 (6 bases). Trimming removed 3 bases at V and 6 bases at J, with 12 bases between. Looked up from germline, CDR1 is SGHVS and CDR2 is FQNEAQ. This CDR3 comprises 14 residues. CDR3 loop: CASSFSGGSQPQHL. CDR3 sequence (DNA): TGTGCCAGCAGCTTTAGCGGGGGCAGTCAGCCCCAGCATTTG.

This clonotype was seen a few times. DNA for the CDR3: TGCAGTGCTAGAGATAACACGGGGGCGAATCAGCCCCAGCATTTT. It translates to CSARDNTGANQPQHF. The rearrangement uses TRBV20-1 and TRBJ1-5; tentatively, D is TRBD1 (6 bases). The CDR3 is 15 residues long. Per germline, CDR1 DFQATT and CDR2 SNEGSKA (reference sequence). V lost 0 bases, J lost 4 bases, and 13 bases lay in between.

Details on this clonotype: This could be a read error, since a much larger clone is one nucleotide away. The genes are TRBV7-2 and TRBJ2-5; TRBD1 aligns across 10 bases. The CDR3 length is 15 residues. Unmatched junction bases numbered 15, after V lost 6 bases and J lost 11 bases. Germline V gene lookup returns CDR1 SGHTA and CDR2 FQGNSA. DNA of the CDR3: TGTGCCAGCAGTCGGACAGGGGGAGGTTACTACGGGCAGTACTTC. Encoded protein: CASSRTGGGYYGQYF.

The chain couples TRBV5-1 to TRBJ2-7; D not resolved. CDR1 is SGHRS, CDR2 YFSETQ, per germline. The CDR3 spans 14 residues. The V end was cut by 0 bases, the J end by 2 bases, with 9 bases between. The CDR3 region is CASSLESPTYEQYF. The DNA for the CDR3 is TGCGCCAGCAGCTTGGAGTCCCCGACCTACGAGCAGTACTTC.